This TCR beta chain stems from a study of T cell repertoires in cytomegalovirus infection. Germline V lookup: CDR1 MNHEY, CDR2 SMNVEV (reference sequence). Trimming pared 4 bases from V and 0 bases from J, leaving 9 bases between. The CDR3 extends over 14 amino acids. TCRdb reprocessed the reads via MiXCR and lists one record per CDR3 protein. The sample lists roughly 720,000 distinct CDR3 sequences, 35% to 45% occurring once. Material: PBMCs. The rearrangement links TRBV27 to TRBJ1-1, with D uncertain. The TCR sequence derives from a human donor in good health (CMV status not recorded). Some clones in this sample may be carry-over from other donors' samples. The CDR3 nucleotides are TGTGCCAGCAGTTCCACTGCCATGAACACTGAAGCTTTCTTT. It is translated as CASSSTAMNTEAFF.